The clone carrying this T cell receptor (beta chain) has just one count. Each sample came from a Caucasian adult donor living in Nashville, Tennessee. CD8 memory combined CD45RO+ cells with CCR7-negative CD45RA+ TemRA cells. Researchers ran the assay at a deep level. Original data processing: Junction-only immunoSEQ sequences carried no quality scores, so filtering differed. This table comes from immunoSEQ multiplex PCR, and its TCRdb copy is limited to in-frame clones, with some not included. The D gene and trimming were derived from the DNA, and the V and J assignments and clone size from that table. Of some 320,000 clones listed, roughly 91% are singletons. This entry is derived from a study of shared clonotypes between healthy human individuals. The CDR3 extends over 13 amino acids. V lost 6 bases and J lost 2, with 10 bases in between. CDR1 and CDR2 from the germline V gene are MGHRA and YSYEKL.

The sample comprised memory CD8+ T cells sorted from blood. Stated subset: CD45RO+ cells pooled with CCR7-negative TemRA cells. This chain joins TRBV4-1 and TRBJ1-2; D is unclear. This sequence was found in a man aged 18 to 30 in good health. DNA of the CDR3: TGCGCCAGCAGAGAAGCCAGAAACTATGGCTACACCTTC. Translated, it gives CASREARNYGYTF.